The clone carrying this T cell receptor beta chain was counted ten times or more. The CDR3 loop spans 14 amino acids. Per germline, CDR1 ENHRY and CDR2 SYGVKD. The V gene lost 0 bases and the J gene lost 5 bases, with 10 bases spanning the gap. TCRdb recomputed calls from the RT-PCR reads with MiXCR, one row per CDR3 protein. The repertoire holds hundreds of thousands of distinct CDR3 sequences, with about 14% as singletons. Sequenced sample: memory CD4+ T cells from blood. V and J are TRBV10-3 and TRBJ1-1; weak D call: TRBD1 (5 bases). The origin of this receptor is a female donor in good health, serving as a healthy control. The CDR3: CAISESGGGTEAFF. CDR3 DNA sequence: TGTGCCATCAGTGAGTCTGGGGGTGGAACTGAAGCTTTCTTT.